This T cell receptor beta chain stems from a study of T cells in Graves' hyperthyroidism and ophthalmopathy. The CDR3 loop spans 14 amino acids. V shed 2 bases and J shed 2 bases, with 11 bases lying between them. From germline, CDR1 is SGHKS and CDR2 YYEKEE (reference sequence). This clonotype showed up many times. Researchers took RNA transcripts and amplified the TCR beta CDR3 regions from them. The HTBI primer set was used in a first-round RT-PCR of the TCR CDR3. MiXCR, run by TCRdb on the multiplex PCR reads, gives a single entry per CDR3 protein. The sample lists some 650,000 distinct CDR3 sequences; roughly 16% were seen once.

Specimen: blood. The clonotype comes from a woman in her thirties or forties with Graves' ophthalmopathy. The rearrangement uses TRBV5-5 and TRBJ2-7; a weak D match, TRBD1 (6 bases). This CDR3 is CASSFMDRTYEQYF. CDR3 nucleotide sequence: TGTGCCAGCAGCTTTATGGACAGAACCTACGAGCAGTACTTC.